These 3 T cell receptor beta chains originate from one sample sequenced in a study of shared clonotypes between healthy human individuals. This table comes from immunoSEQ multiplex PCR, and its TCRdb copy is limited to in-frame clones, with some not included. The data show about 2 million clones, approximately 95% seen once. The sequenced sample consisted of naive CD4+ T cells sorted from blood. The subset here: CD45RA+ positively selected. All receptors come from a man between 18 and 35 years old in good health.

The chain uses TRBV5-6 and TRBJ2-7, with D hard to call. The germline gives CDR1 SGHDT, CDR2 YYEEEE. V lost 3 bases and J 2 bases, leaving 15 bases between the germline ends. The CDR3 has 15 amino acids. The CDR3 DNA is TGTGCCAGCAGCTCAGCTTACCGCGCTACCTACGAGCAGTACTTC. Translation gives CASSSAYRATYEQYF.

The J gene is TRBJ2-1, the V gene TRBV2; tentatively, D is TRBD1 or TRBD2 (5 bases each). Germline V CDR1 and CDR2: SNHLY, FYNNEI. V shed 6 bases and J shed 1 base, with 13 bases lying between them. This CDR3 comprises 15 residues. DNA of the CDR3: TGTGCCAGCAGCCCTCAGGGACCTTCCTACAATGAGCAGTTCTTC. It codes for CASSPQGPSYNEQFF.

Notes on this clone: This may be a read error: a much more frequent sequence differs by one nucleotide. The chain recombines TRBV19 with TRBJ1-1, with D possibly TRBD1 on 6 matching bases. The CDR3 is 13 amino acids. Trimming stripped 6 bases from V and 1 base from J, with 9 bases between. CDR1 LNHDA and CDR2 SQIVND come from the germline V gene (reference sequence). The CDR3, as DNA: TGTGCCAGTAGCCCGGGACAGAACACTGAAGCTTTCTTT. It encodes CASSPGQNTEAFF. The entire variable domain, with the rest obtained from reference TRBV19 and TRBJ1-1, is as follows: DGGITQSPKYLFRKEGQNVTLSCEQNLNHDAMYWYRQDPGQGLRLIYYSQIVNDFQKGDIAEGYSVSREKKESFPLTVTSAQKNPTAFYLCASSPGQNTEAFFGQGTRLTVV.